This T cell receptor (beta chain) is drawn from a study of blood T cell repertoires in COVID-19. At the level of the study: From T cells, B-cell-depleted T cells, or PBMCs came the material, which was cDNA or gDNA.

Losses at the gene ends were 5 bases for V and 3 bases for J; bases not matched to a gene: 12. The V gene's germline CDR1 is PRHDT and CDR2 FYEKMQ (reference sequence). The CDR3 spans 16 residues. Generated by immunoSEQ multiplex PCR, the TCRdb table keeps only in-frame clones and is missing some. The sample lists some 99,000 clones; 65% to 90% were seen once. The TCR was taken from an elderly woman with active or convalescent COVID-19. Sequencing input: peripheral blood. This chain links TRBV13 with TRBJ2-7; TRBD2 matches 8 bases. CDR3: CASSTLERERNYEQYF. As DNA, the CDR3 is TGTGCCAGCAGCACCCTAGAGCGGGAGAGAAACTACGAGCAGTACTTC.